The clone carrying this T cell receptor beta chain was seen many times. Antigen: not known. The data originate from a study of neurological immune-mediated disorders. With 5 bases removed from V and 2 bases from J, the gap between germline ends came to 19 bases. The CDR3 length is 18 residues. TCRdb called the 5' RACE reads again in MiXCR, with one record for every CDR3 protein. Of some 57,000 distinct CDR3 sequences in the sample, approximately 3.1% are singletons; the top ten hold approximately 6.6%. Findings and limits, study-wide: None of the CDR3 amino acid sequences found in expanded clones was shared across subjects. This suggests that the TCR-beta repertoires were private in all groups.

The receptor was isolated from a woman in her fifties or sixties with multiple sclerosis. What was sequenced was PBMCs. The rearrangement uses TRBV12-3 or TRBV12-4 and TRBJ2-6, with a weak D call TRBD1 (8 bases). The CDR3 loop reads CASSRTGRVVTGANVLTF. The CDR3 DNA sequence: TGTGCCAGCAGTCGGACAGGGAGGGTTGTCACTGGGGCCAACGTCCTGACTTTC.